This T cell receptor beta chain was captured in a study of cytomegalovirus exposure and HLA in healthy donors. Regarding this clone: Its antigen is unknown.

Points from the study as a whole: When analyzed later, a missense DCLRE1C variant was found to be linked to TCR beta V- and J-gene trimming.

The PCR used 60 Vbeta and 13 Jbeta primers. This table comes from immunoSEQ multiplex PCR, and its TCRdb copy is limited to in-frame clones, with some not included. The table shows 200,000 to 250,000 clones, with 85% to 90% occurring only once. Germline V gene lookup returns CDR1 WNHNN and CDR2 SYGVQD (reference sequence). This CDR3 contains 14 residues. Trimming took off 2 bases at V and 4 bases at J, with 11 bases between the two ends. This rearrangement joins TRBV10-1 to TRBJ1-2; D is uncertain. The clonotype comes from a young woman in good health and CMV-seronegative. The specimen sequenced was PBMCs. The CDR3 nucleotides are TGCGCCAGCAGTGAGGCAGGCTACAGCTATGGCTACACCTTC. Residues: CASSEAGYSYGYTF.